This T cell receptor (beta chain) was profiled in a study of naive and memory T cell subsets. General study findings and limits: The power law exponent of TCR abundance differed between naive and memory cells. Possibly reflecting memory cells re-expressing CD45RA, a few larger clonotypes occurred in naive repertoires, especially CD8.

This clonotype has a handful of counts. The antigen remains unidentified. Cells stained for CD3, CD4, CD8, CD45RA and CD27 were sorted into four subsets. An equimolar mix of two oligonucleotides served as the beta constant-region primer for TRBC1 and TRBC2. Nested alpha and beta constant-region primers with the SP2 primer drove four PCR rounds on ligated cDNA. TCRdb passed the UMI-ligation and nested PCR reads through MiXCR, listing each CDR3 protein once. The sample includes some 110,000 distinct CDR3 sequences, roughly 15% seen only once; the top ten take around 2.8%. The sequencing input was naive CD8+ T cells from blood. This clonotype was sampled from a human donor in good health.

In nucleotides, the CDR3 is TGTGCCAGCAGCCAAGATCCAGCTGGGGCCAACGTCCTGACTTTC. Encoded protein: CASSQDPAGANVLTF. The V gene is TRBV4-2, the J gene TRBJ2-6; D uncertain. Trimming removed 0 bases at V and 2 bases at J, with 5 bases between. The CDR3 covers 15 residues. The germline CDR1 and CDR2 sequences are LGHNA and YNFKEQ.